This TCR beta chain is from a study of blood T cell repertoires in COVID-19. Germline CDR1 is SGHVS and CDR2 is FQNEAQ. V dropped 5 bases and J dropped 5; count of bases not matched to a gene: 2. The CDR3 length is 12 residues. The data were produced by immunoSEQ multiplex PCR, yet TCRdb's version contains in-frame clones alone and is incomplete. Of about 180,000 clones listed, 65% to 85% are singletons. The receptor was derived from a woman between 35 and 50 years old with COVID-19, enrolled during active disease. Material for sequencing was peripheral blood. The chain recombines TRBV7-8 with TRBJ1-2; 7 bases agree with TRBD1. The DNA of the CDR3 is TGTGCCAGCAGCGACAGGGAGTATGGCTACACCTTC. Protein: CASSDREYGYTF. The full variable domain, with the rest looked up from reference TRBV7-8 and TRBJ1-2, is GAGVSQSPRYKVAKRGQDVALRCDPISGHVSLFWYQQALGQGPEFLTYFQNEAQLDKSGLPSDRFFAERPEGSVSTLKIQRTQQEDSAVYLCASSDREYGYTFGSGTRLTVV.